This is a list of T cell receptor beta chains from one sample in a study of molecular identifiers for immune sequencing clone quantification. One entry per CDR3 protein, called by TCRdb with MiXCR from the PCR reads. In the table there are around 480,000 distinct CDR3 sequences, around 23% of which are singletons. Sequenced input: naive CD8+ T cells from blood, with Jurkat cell RNA spiked in. The receptor source for this set is a human donor in good health. Some libraries in this study had Jurkat cell RNA spiked in. CDR3s include the opening cysteine and the closing phenylalanine or tryptophan. D genes are given only for firm matches. Part of the rows lack a size; the others show once, few, many or a class for expanded clones.

.	TRBJ2-3	many	TRBV7-8	TGTGCCAGCAGCTTAGCGGAACTAGGCGGCACAGATACGCAGTATTTT	CASSLAELGGTDTQYF
.	TRBJ1-3	few	TRBV12-3/TRBV12-4	TGTGCCAGCAGTACTTCAGCGGACGGCCTCTCTGGAAACACCACATATTTT	CASSTSADGLSGNTTYF
TRBD1	TRBJ1-2	few	TRBV27	TGTGCCAGCAGTTCAGGGGGCGACTATGGCTACACCTTC	CASSSGGDYGYTF
.	TRBJ2-7	.	TRBV28	TGTGCCAGCAGTCACAACAGGGGACTGAACTCCTACGAGCAGTACTTC	CASSHNRGLNSYEQYF
.	TRBJ2-5	many	TRBV12-3/TRBV12-4	TGTGCCAGCAGTCCGCTGACTGGAAGGCTGCAAGAGACCCAGTACTTC	CASSPLTGRLQETQYF
.	TRBJ2-7	once	TRBV28	TGTGCCAGCAGGTGGCGTGGGAGCCTATTCTCCTACGAGCAGTACTTC	CASRWRGSLFSYEQYF
TRBD2	TRBJ2-3	many	TRBV29-1	TGCAGCGTTGAAGACTTCCGGACTAGCGGAAGAAGGGTCGCAGATACGCAGTATTTT	CSVEDFRTSGRRVADTQYF
TRBD1	TRBJ2-7	few	TRBV27	TGTGCCTGCGGACAGGGGCTGTACGAGCAGTACTTC	CACGQGLYEQYF
.	TRBJ1-1	many	TRBV6-2/TRBV6-3	TGTGCCAGCAGTTACACAAAGGGGGGGAGTCCGAACACTGAAGCTTTCTTT	CASSYTKGGSPNTEAFF
.	TRBJ2-7	.	TRBV29-1	TGCAGCGTTGAGAGGGGCGACACCTACGAGCAGTACTTC	CSVERGDTYEQYF
.	TRBJ1-1	few	TRBV10-3	TGTGCCATCAGTGATGGCGACCCCGAGGAAGCTTTCTTT	CAISDGDPEEAFF